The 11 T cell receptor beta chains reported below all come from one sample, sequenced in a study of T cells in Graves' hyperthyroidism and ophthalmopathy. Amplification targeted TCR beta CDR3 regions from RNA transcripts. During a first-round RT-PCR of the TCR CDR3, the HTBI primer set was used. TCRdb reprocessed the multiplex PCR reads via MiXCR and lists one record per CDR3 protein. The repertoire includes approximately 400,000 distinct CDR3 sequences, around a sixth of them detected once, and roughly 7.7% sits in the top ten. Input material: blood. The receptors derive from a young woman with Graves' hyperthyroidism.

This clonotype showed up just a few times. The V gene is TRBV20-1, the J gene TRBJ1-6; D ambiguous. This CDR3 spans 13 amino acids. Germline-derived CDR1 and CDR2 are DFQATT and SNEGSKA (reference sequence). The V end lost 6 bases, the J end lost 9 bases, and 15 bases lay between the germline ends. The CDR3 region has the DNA TGCAGTGCGAGTCAACAAGGTGGTTCACCCCTCCACTTT. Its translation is CSASQQGGSPLHF.

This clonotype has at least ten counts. CDR3 sequence (DNA): TGTGCCAGCGGTTCCAAAGGTAGAAAAAATGAAAAACTGTTTTTT. Encoded protein: CASGSKGRKNEKLFF. The V gene is TRBV2, the J gene TRBJ1-4, with unresolved D. Germline assignment: CDR1 SNHLY and CDR2 FYNNEI. V was cut by 8 bases and J by 5 bases, with 18 bases left in between. This CDR3 contains 15 residues.

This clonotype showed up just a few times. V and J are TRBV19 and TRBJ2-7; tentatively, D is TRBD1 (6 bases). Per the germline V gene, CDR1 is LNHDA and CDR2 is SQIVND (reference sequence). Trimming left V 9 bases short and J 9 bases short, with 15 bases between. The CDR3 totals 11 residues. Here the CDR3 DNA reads TGTGCCAGCCGAGAGGGGGAAAGGCAGTACTTC. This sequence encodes CASREGERQYF.

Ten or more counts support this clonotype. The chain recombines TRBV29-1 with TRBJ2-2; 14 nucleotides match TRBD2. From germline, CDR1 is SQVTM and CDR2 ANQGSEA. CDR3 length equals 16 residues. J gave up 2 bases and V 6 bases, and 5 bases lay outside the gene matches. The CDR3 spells CSVDGLAGGNTGELFF. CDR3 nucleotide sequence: TGCAGCGTAGACGGACTAGCGGGAGGAAACACCGGGGAGCTGTTTTTT.

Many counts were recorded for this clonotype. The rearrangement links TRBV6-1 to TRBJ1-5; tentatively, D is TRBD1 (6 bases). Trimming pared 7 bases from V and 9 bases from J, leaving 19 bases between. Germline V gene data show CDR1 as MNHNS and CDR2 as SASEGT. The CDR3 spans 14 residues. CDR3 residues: CASISTGTQGPQHF. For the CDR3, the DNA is TGTGCCAGCATCAGCACAGGGACTCAGGGGCCCCAGCATTTT.

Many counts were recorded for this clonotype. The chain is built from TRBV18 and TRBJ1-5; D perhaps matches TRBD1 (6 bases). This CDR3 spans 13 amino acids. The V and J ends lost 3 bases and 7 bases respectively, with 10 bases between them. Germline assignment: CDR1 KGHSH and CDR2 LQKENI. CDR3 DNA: TGTGCCAGCTCACCGACAGGCGTCCAGCCCCAGCATTTT. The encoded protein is CASSPTGVQPQHF.

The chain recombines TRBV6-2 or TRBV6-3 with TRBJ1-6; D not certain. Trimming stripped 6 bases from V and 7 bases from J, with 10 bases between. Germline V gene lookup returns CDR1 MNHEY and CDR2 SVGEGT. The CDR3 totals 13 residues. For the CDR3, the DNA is TGTGCCAGCAGAGGACTAATGAATTCACCCCTCCACTTT. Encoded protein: CASRGLMNSPLHF.

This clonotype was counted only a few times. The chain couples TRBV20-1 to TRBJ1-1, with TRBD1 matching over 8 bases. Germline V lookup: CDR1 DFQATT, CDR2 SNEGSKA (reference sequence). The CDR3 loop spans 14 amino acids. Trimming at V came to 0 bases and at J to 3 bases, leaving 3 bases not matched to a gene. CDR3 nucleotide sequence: TGCAGTGCTAGAGATATGGACAGGGACACTGAAGCTTTCTTT. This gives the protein CSARDMDRDTEAFF.

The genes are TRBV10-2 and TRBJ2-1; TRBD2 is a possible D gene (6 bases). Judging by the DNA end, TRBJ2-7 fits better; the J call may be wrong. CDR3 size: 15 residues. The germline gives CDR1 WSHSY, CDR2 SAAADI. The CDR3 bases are TGCGCCACCCAGGACTATGGCGGGTCCTGGAATGAGCAGTACTTC. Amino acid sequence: CATQDYGGSWNEQYF.

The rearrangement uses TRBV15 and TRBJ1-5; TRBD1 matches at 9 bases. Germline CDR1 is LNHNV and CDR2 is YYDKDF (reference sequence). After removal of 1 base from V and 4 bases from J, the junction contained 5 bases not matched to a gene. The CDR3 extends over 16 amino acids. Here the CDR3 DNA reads TGTGCCACCAGCAGAGGGAGGACAGGGGTGAATCAGCCCCAGCATTTT. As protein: CATSRGRTGVNQPQHF.

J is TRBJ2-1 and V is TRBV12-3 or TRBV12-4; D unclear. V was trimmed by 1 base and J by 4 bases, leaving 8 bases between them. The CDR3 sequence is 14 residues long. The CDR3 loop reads CASSLGALYNEQFF. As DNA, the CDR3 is TGTGCCAGCAGTTTAGGGGCGCTTTACAATGAGCAGTTCTTC.